This T cell receptor beta chain was captured in a study of cytotoxic CD8 clonotypes in ibrutinib-treated CLL. Study information: Median treatment time before response sampling was 12 months, range 6 to 36.

This CDR3 has 13 residues. The germline V gene encodes CDR1 SNHLY and CDR2 FYNNEI. Trimming took 2 bases from V and 13 from J, leaving 17 bases between them. Depth targeted 1 in 200,000 to 1 in 1 million T cells, averaging around 9.5x coverage per clonotype. Data came from immunoSEQ multiplex PCR; TCRdb stores just in-frame clones and leaves some out. This table holds tens of thousands of clones, around 60% found once. Note on this clone: The antigen is unknown.

Study findings and constraints: Starting clonality was above that of age-matched healthy donors and tracked circulating CD8+ T-cell counts. At progression, clonality fell back toward baseline after rising at ibrutinib response.

The sequences come from PBMCs, collected after 12 months of ibrutinib treatment. This clonotype was obtained from a human donor with chronic lymphocytic leukemia. This chain links TRBV2 with TRBJ2-5, with D hard to call. The CDR3 bases are TGTGCCAGCAGTGAATGGATAGCCCGATACACGTACTTC. This translates into CASSEWIARYTYF.